This is a list of T cell receptor beta chains from one sample in a study of blood T cell repertoires in COVID-19. TCRdb's table, derived via immunoSEQ multiplex PCR, lists solely in-frame clones and lacks some. The data contain 430,000 or so clones, about 88% of them singletons. The sample consisted of PBMCs or T cells enriched from blood (not recorded which). These TCRs come from a young woman who had been exposed to COVID-19. CDR3s include the opening cysteine and the closing phenylalanine or tryptophan. Each record gives: clone size, CDR3 length, J gene, D gene, V gene, CDR3 protein, CDR3 DNA. The D gene is left open where the match is weak. Where a row states a size, it is once, few, many or the class of an expanded clone; other rows omit it.

NA,17,TRBJ2-3,TRBD2,TRBV7-9,CASSLTPLREGSDTQYF,TGTGCCAGCAGCTTAACCCCCCTCAGGGAGGGGTCAGATACGCAGTATTTT
NA,15,TRBJ2-1,TRBD2,TRBV4-1,CASRPPSGVNNEQFF,TGCGCCAGCAGGCCGCCTAGCGGTGTTAACAATGAGCAGTTCTTC
once,15,TRBJ2-7,TRBD1,TRBV7-9,CASSSGQGSTYEQYF,TGTGCCAGCAGTTCCGGACAGGGGAGCACCTACGAGCAGTACTTC
NA,16,TRBJ2-1,TRBD2,TRBV7-9,CASSLSTSGGKREQFF,TGTGCCAGCAGCTTATCTACTAGCGGGGGGAAACGGGAGCAGTTCTTC
NA,16,TRBJ2-3,NA,TRBV2,CASSDGGTGRTDTQYF,TGTGCCAGCAGTGACGGGGGAACGGGCCGCACAGATACGCAGTATTTT
NA,13,TRBJ1-4,TRBD1,TRBV6-5,CASGRGPGEKLFF,TGTGCCAGCGGAAGGGGGCCTGGGGAAAAACTGTTTTTT
NA,11,TRBJ1-2,NA,TRBV30,CAWSRGDGYTF,TGTGCCTGGAGCCGGGGGGATGGCTACACCTTC
NA,16,TRBJ1-6,NA,TRBV7-9,CASSFTGFEDNSPLHF,TGTGCCAGCAGCTTTACAGGGTTCGAGGATAATTCACCCCTCCACTTT
once,13,TRBJ2-5,TRBD1,TRBV29-1,CSVGTGSLETQYF,TGCAGCGTTGGGACAGGAAGTTTAGAGACCCAGTACTTC
NA,16,TRBJ1-5,TRBD1,TRBV27,CASSDFTGGMNQPQHF,TGTGCCAGCAGTGACTTCACAGGGGGTATGAATCAGCCCCAGCATTTT
NA,15,TRBJ1-1,TRBD1,TRBV6-5,CASSYSGQGNTEAFF,TGTGCCAGCAGTTACTCGGGACAGGGGAACACTGAAGCTTTCTTT
NA,14,TRBJ1-1,TRBD1,TRBV4-2,CASSQVQGATEAFF,TGTGCCAGCAGCCAAGTCCAGGGGGCCACTGAAGCTTTCTTT
NA,16,TRBJ1-5,NA,TRBV11-2,CASSLGPGGENQPQHF,TGTGCCAGCAGCTTGGGTCCTGGAGGGGAAAATCAGCCCCAGCATTTT
NA,15,TRBJ1-4,NA,TRBV7-8,CASSSPQGDNEKLFF,TGTGCCAGCAGCTCCCCACAGGGCGATAATGAAAAACTGTTTTTT
NA,17,TRBJ2-5,TRBD1,TRBV4-2,CASSQLGTGSSKETQYF,TGTGCCAGCAGCCAATTAGGGACAGGGTCCTCTAAAGAGACCCAGTACTTC
NA,16,TRBJ1-5,NA,TRBV7-2,CASSLAPGQTEMPQHF,TGTGCCAGCAGCTTAGCCCCCGGACAGACCGAAATGCCCCAGCATTTT
NA,17,TRBJ2-1,TRBD2,TRBV4-1,CASSQDITSGSRDEQFF,TGCGCCAGCAGCCAAGATATAACTAGCGGGAGTCGGGATGAGCAGTTCTTC
NA,14,TRBJ2-7,NA,TRBV7-6,CASSLEVAAPEQYF,TGTGCCAGCAGCTTAGAGGTAGCGGCTCCAGAGCAGTACTTC
NA,15,TRBJ2-2,TRBD2,TRBV19,CASSQTSRGSGELFF,TGTGCCAGTAGTCAGACTAGCCGTGGAAGCGGGGAGCTGTTTTTT
NA,18,TRBJ2-6,TRBD1,TRBV5-1,CASSSWTGPSSGANVLTF,TGCGCCAGCAGCTCCTGGACAGGGCCAAGCTCTGGGGCCAACGTCCTGACTTTC
NA,15,TRBJ2-5,TRBD2,TRBV5-8,CASSLFSGSLETQYF,TGTGCCAGCAGCTTATTTAGCGGGAGTTTGGAGACCCAGTACTTC
NA,14,TRBJ1-5,TRBD1,TRBV19,CASSLGQSDQPQHF,TGTGCCAGTAGCCTGGGACAGTCCGATCAGCCCCAGCATTTT
NA,15,TRBJ2-1,TRBD1,TRBV18,CASSPGQGSYNEQFF,TGTGCCAGCTCACCAGGACAGGGGTCCTACAATGAGCAGTTCTTC
many,14,TRBJ2-7,NA,TRBV6-5,CASSPGHLKDEQYF,TGTGCCAGCAGTCCGGGACACCTTAAGGACGAGCAGTACTTC
NA,12,TRBJ2-7,NA,TRBV21-1,CASRNSFCEQYF,TGTGCCAGCCGCAACAGTTTTTGCGAGCAGTACTTC
NA,15,TRBJ1-5,TRBD1,TRBV15,CATSRERGPDQPQHF,TGTGCCACCAGCAGAGAGAGGGGGCCCGATCAGCCCCAGCATTTT
NA,10,TRBJ2-3,NA,TRBV20-1,CSQQGDTQYF,TGCAGTCAGCAGGGGGATACGCAGTATTTT
NA,15,TRBJ1-2,NA,TRBV3-1/TRBV3-2,CASSTNPQGNYGYTF,TGTGCCAGCAGCACAAACCCACAGGGTAACTATGGCTACACCTTC
NA,14,TRBJ1-2,TRBD1,TRBV6-5,CASSYDRGNYGYTF,TGTGCCAGCAGTTACGACAGGGGGAACTATGGCTACACCTTC
NA,13,TRBJ2-2,NA,TRBV2,CASSGVLNGELFF,TGTGCCAGCAGTGGAGTTTTGAACGGGGAGCTGTTTTTT
NA,15,TRBJ1-6,NA,TRBV19,CASSWARVGGSPLHF,TGTGCCAGTAGCTGGGCGAGGGTAGGAGGGTCACCCCTCCACTTT
NA,16,TRBJ2-1,TRBD1,TRBV27,CASSLWGQGAYNEQFF,TGTGCCAGCAGTTTATGGGGACAGGGGGCGTACAATGAGCAGTTCTTC
NA,12,TRBJ1-1,NA,TRBV28,CASSTGGLEAFF,TGTGCCAGCAGTACCGGGGGGCTTGAAGCTTTCTTT
once,13,TRBJ2-5,TRBD1,TRBV29-1,CSVSPGTAETQYF,TGCAGCGTTTCTCCCGGGACAGCCGAGACCCAGTACTTC
NA,15,TRBJ2-2,NA,TRBV6-9,CASVGGLNHTGELFF,TGTGCCAGCGTCGGTGGGCTAAACCACACCGGGGAGCTGTTTTTT
NA,19,TRBJ2-2,TRBD2,TRBV3-1/TRBV3-2,CASSQDWTSGGVLHGELFF,TGTGCCAGCAGCCAAGACTGGACTAGCGGGGGGGTCCTCCACGGGGAGCTGTTTTTT
few,13,TRBJ1-2,TRBD1,TRBV11-1,CASSRTGKGGYTF,TGTGCCAGCAGCCGGACAGGGAAAGGGGGCTACACCTTC
NA,14,TRBJ2-3,NA,TRBV18,CASSPPTLGDTQYF,TGTGCCAGCTCACCACCCACCCTAGGAGATACGCAGTATTTT
once,17,TRBJ2-3,TRBD2,TRBV5-6,CASSLLILAGDTDTQYF,TGTGCCAGCAGCCTACTAATACTAGCGGGAGACACAGATACGCAGTATTTT
NA,14,TRBJ2-1,NA,TRBV6-1,CASSEFDNYNEQFF,TGTGCCAGCAGTGAATTCGACAACTACAATGAGCAGTTCTTC
NA,15,TRBJ2-7,TRBD1,TRBV11-2,CASSLGGTEAYEQYF,TGTGCCAGCAGCTTAGGGGGGACAGAAGCCTACGAGCAGTACTTC
NA,13,TRBJ1-1,NA,TRBV14,CASSLTANTEAFF,TGTGCCAGCAGCCTGACAGCAAACACTGAAGCTTTCTTT
NA,15,TRBJ1-5,TRBD1,TRBV6-5,CASSTGQGIGQPQHF,TGTGCCAGCAGCACGGGACAGGGAATAGGGCAGCCCCAGCATTTT
NA,15,TRBJ1-4,TRBD1,TRBV25-1,CASSFSGTGDEKLFF,TGTGCCAGCAGTTTCTCCGGGACAGGGGATGAAAAACTGTTTTTT
NA,15,TRBJ1-6,NA,TRBV7-9,CASSLGSDYNSPLHF,TGTGCCAGCAGCTTAGGATCAGACTATAATTCACCCCTCCACTTT
NA,15,TRBJ2-4,NA,TRBV18,CASSTGTRGLNIQYF,TGTGCCAGCTCCACCGGGACACGGGGATTAAACATTCAGTACTTC
NA,13,TRBJ1-3,TRBD1,TRBV9,CASSGGQEHTIYF,TGTGCCAGCAGCGGGGGACAGGAGCACACCATATATTTT